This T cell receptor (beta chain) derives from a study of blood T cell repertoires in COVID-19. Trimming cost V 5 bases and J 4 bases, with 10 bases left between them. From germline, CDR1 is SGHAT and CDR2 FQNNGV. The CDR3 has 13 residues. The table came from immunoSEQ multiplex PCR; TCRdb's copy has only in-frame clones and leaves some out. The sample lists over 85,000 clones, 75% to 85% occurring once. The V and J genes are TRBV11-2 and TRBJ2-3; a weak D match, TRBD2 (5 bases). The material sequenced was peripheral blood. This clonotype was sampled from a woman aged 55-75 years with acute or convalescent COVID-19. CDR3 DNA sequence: TGTGCCAGCAGCACCTATAGCGCAGATACGCAGTATTTT. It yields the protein CASSTYSADTQYF.